The entry below gives a single TCR beta chain sequence along with its context. Its antigen is as yet unknown. The donors, all of them Caucasian adults, lived in Nashville, Tennessee. The data were taken from a study of shared clonotypes between healthy human individuals. The CDR3 consists of 15 residues. Germline-derived CDR1 and CDR2 are MNHEY and SMNVEV (reference sequence). Trimming cost V 4 bases and J 3 bases, with 15 bases left between them. General study findings and limits: Naive CD4 clonotypes were shared across several donors at roughly 5.5%.

Method: immunoSEQ multiplex PCR; TCRdb's copy keeps in-frame clones and lacks some. The sample shows about 960,000 clones, about three quarters of them seen only once. Specimen: memory CD4+ T cells sorted from blood. Subset of the sample: CD45RA-negative fraction. The chain carries TRBV27 and TRBJ1-1; D possibly corresponds to TRBD1 (5 bases). The receptor was isolated from a man younger than 35 in good health. CDR3 amino acids: CASSSLGLRDTEAFF. CDR3 in DNA: TGTGCCAGCAGTTCTCTGGGCCTCAGGGACACTGAAGCTTTCTTT.